A selection of T cell receptor beta chains follows, all from one sample in a study of T cell repertoires in cytomegalovirus infection. TCRdb reprocessed the reads with MiXCR, giving one entry per CDR3 protein. The table includes 380,000 or so distinct CDR3 sequences, nearly 35% detected once. No antigen has been identified for these receptors. The sequenced sample was cultured PBMCs, obtained from culture after CMV antigen stimulation. The receptor source for this set is a human donor in good health (CMV status not recorded). Some clones in this sample may be carry-over from other donors' samples. Each CDR3 is given with its conserved first and last residue. A D gene is named only where the DNA matches it firmly. Not every row has a clone size; where given, it reads once, few, many or a size class.

NA	TRBV7-8	TRBD2	TRBJ2-2	CASSLARLAAYTGELFF	TGTGCCAGCAGCTTAGCGCGACTAGCGGCCTACACCGGGGAGCTGTTTTTT
few	TRBV7-8	NA	TRBJ1-4	CASSLIIDGGNPNEKLFF	TGTGCCAGCAGCTTAATTATCGATGGCGGGAATCCAAATGAAAAACTGTTTTTT
few	TRBV20-1	NA	TRBJ1-2	CSAREDSNYGYTF	TGCAGTGCTAGAGAGGACAGCAACTATGGCTACACCTTC
few	TRBV28	TRBD1	TRBJ1-2	CASSLGTGWGYTF	TGTGCCAGCAGTTTAGGGACAGGGTGGGGCTACACCTTC
NA	TRBV5-4	NA	TRBJ2-2	CASSLADHRGELFF	TGTGCCAGCAGCTTGGCGGACCACCGCGGGGAGCTGTTTTTT
NA	TRBV10-3	TRBD2	TRBJ2-1	CAAAGLAGAGNEQFF	TGTGCCGCCGCGGGACTAGCGGGAGCTGGAAATGAGCAGTTCTTC
once	TRBV12-3/TRBV12-4	TRBD1	TRBJ2-2	CASSFQGAGELFF	TGTGCCAGCAGTTTTCAGGGGGCCGGGGAGCTGTTTTTT
NA	TRBV5-4	TRBD1	TRBJ1-1	CASSPGQGGVSNTEAFF	TGTGCCAGCAGCCCGGGACAGGGGGGAGTCTCGAACACTGAAGCTTTCTTT
few	TRBV19	NA	TRBJ2-1	CASSNGRGNEQFF	TGTGCCAGTAGTAACGGCAGGGGCAATGAGCAGTTCTTC
NA	TRBV29-1	NA	TRBJ1-4	CSATGNSIGNEKLFF	TGCAGTGCCACAGGGAACTCCATCGGTAATGAAAAACTGTTTTTT
NA	TRBV7-9	NA	TRBJ2-7	CASSRQRTYEQYF	TGTGCCAGCAGCCGACAGCGAACCTACGAGCAGTACTTC
NA	TRBV19	TRBD1	TRBJ1-5	CASDNRGASNQPQHF	TGTGCCAGCGATAACAGGGGGGCTAGCAATCAGCCCCAGCATTTT
NA	TRBV12-3/TRBV12-4	NA	TRBJ2-3	CASMDSTRDTQYF	TGTGCCAGCATGGACAGTACGAGAGATACGCAGTATTTT
NA	TRBV19	TRBD2	TRBJ2-1	CASSILSGMDEQFF	TGTGCCAGTAGTATACTTAGCGGGATGGACGAGCAGTTCTTC
NA	TRBV19	NA	TRBJ1-2	CASSIQDTYGYTF	TGTGCCAGTAGTATTCAGGATACTTATGGCTACACCTTC